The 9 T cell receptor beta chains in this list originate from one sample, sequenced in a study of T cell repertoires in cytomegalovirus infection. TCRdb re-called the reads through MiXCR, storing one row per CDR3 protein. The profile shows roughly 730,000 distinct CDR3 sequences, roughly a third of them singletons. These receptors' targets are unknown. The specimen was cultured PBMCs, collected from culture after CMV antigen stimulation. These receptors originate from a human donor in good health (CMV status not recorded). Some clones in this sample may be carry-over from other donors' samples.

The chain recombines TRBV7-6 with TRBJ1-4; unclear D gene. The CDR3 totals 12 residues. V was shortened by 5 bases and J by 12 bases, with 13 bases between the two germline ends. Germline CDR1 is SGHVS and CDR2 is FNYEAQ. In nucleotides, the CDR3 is TGTGCCAGCAGCCCGGGTCCCCGAGAACTGTTTTTT. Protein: CASSPGPRELFF.

In DNA, the CDR3 is TGTGCCACCTCTTCCGACAGGGGGCGGGCCACTGAAGCTTTCTTT. This translates into CATSSDRGRATEAFF. The rearrangement joins TRBV12-3 or TRBV12-4 to TRBJ1-1; TRBD1 matches at 10 bases. The V and J ends lost 10 bases and 4 bases, in that order; junction bases with no gene match: 12. The CDR3 length is 15 residues.

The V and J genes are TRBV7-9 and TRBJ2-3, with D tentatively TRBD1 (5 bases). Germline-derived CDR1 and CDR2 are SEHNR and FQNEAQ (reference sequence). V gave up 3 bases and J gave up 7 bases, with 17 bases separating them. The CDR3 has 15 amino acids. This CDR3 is CASSFRQDSRNTQYF. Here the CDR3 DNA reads TGTGCCAGCAGCTTCCGACAAGACAGCCGGAATACGCAGTATTTT.

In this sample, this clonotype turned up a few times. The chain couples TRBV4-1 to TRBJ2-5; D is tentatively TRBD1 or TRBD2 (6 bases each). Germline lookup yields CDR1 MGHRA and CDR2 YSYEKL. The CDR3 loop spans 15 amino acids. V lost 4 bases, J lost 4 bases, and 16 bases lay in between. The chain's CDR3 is CASSLAGEGGETQYF. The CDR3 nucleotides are TGCGCCAGCAGCCTGGCTGGTGAGGGGGGAGAGACCCAGTACTTC.

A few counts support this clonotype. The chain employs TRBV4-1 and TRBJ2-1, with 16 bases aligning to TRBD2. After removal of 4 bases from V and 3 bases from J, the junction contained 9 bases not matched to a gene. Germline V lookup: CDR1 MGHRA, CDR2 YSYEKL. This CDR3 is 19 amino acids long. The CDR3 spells CASSRTGLAGGGLYNEQFF. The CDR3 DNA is TGCGCCAGCAGCCGAACGGGACTAGCGGGAGGGGGGCTCTACAATGAGCAGTTCTTC.

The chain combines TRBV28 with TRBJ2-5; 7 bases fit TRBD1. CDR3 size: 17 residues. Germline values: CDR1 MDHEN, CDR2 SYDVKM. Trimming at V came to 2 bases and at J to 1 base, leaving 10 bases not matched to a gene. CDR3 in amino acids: CASSLETGFSSQETQYF. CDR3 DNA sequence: TGTGCCAGCAGTTTAGAGACAGGGTTTTCTAGCCAAGAGACCCAGTACTTC. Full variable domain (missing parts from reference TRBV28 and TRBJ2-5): DVKVTQSSRYLVKRTGEKVFLECVQDMDHENMFWYRQDPGLGLRLIYFSYDVKMKEKGDIPEGYSVSREKKERFSLILESASTNQTSMYLCASSLETGFSSQETQYFGPGTRLLVL.

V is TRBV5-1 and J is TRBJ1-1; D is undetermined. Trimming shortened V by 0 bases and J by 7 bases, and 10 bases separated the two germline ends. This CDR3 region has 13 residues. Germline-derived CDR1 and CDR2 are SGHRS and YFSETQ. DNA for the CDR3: TGCGCCAGCAGCTTGGCGGCTACTCTTGAAGCTTTCTTT. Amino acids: CASSLAATLEAFF.

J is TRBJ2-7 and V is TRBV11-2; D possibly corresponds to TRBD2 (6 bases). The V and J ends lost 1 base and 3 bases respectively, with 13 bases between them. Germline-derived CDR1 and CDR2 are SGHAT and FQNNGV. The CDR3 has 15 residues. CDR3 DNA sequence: TGTGCCAGCAGCTTAGTTGGCGGGGTGATCTACGAGCAGTACTTC. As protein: CASSLVGGVIYEQYF.

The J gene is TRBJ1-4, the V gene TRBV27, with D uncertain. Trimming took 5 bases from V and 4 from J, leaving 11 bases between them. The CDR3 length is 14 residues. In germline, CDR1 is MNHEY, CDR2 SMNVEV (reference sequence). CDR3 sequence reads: CASSPGRFNEKLFF. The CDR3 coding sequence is TGTGCCAGCAGTCCCGGACGGTTTAATGAAAAACTGTTTTTT.